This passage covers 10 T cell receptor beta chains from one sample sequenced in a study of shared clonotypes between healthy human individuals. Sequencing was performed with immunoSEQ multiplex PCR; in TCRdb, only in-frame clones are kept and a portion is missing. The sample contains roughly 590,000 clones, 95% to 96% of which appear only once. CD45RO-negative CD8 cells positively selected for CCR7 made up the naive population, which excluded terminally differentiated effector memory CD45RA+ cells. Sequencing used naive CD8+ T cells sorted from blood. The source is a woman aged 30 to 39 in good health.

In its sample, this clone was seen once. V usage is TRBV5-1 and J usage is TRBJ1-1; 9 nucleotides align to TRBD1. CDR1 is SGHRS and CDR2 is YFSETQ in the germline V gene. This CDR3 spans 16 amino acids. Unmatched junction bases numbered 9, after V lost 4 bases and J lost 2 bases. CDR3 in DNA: TGCGCCAGCAGCAAAAGGGACAGGGAGGGTAACACTGAAGCTTTCTTT. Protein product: CASSKRDREGNTEAFF.

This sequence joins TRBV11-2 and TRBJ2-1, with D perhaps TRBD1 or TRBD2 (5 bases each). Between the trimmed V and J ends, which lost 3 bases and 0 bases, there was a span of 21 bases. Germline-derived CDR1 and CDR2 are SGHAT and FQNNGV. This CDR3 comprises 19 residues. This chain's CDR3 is CASSFEIPVGESSYNEQFF. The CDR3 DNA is TGTGCCAGCAGCTTCGAGATTCCCGTAGGGGAGAGCTCCTACAATGAGCAGTTCTTC.

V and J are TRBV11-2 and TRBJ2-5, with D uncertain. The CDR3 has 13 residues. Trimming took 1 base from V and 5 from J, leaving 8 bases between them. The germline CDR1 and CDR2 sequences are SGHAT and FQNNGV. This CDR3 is CASSLAPAETQYF. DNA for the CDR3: TGTGCCAGCAGCTTAGCTCCTGCGGAGACCCAGTACTTC.

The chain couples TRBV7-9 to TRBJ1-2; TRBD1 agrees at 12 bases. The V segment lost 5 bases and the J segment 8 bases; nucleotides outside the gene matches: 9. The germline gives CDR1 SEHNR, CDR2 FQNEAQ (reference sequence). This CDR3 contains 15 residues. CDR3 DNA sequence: TGTGCCAGCAGCCCCCCCCGGGACAGGGGGCACGGCTACACCTTC. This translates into CASSPPRDRGHGYTF.

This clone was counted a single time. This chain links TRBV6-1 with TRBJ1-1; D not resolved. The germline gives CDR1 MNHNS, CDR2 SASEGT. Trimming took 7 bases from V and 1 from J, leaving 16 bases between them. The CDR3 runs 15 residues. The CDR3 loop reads CASTLMRGPNTEAFF. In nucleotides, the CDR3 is TGTGCCAGCACCTTGATGAGAGGACCGAACACTGAAGCTTTCTTT.

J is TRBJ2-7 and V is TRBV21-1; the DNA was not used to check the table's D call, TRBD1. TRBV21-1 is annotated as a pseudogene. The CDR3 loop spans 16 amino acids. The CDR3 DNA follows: TGTGCCAGCAGCGCGGGCCCGGGACAGAAGCTCTACGAGCAGTACTTC. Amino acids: CASSAGPGQKLYEQYF.

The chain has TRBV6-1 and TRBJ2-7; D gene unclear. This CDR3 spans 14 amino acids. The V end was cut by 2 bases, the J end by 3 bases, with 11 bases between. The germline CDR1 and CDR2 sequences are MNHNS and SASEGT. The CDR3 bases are TGTGCCAGCAGTGAAATAGGGCTGAACTACGAGCAGTACTTC. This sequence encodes CASSEIGLNYEQYF.

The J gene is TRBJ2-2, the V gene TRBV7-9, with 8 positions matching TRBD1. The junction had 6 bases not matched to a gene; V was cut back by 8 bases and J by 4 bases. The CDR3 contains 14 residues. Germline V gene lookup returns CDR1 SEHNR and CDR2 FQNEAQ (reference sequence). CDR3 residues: CASLGQGATGELFF. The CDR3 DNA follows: TGTGCCAGCCTGGGGCAGGGGGCCACCGGGGAGCTGTTTTTT.

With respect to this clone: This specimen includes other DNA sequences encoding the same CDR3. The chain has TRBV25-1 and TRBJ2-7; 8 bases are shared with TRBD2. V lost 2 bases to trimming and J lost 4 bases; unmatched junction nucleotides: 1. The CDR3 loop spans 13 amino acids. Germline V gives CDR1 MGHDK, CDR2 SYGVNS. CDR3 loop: CASSEAGGYEQYF. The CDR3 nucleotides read TGTGCCAGCAGTGAAGCGGGAGGTTACGAGCAGTACTTC.

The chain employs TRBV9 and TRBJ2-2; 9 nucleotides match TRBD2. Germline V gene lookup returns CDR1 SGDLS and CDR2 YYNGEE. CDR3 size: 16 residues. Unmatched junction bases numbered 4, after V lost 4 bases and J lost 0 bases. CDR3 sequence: CASSPRGGANTGELFF. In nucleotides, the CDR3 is TGTGCCAGCAGCCCCCGCGGGGGGGCGAACACCGGGGAGCTGTTTTTT.